Listed here are 8 T cell receptor beta chains from one sample, sequenced in a study of glioma-infiltrating T cells after dendritic cell vaccination. TCRdb's table, derived via immunoSEQ multiplex PCR, lists solely in-frame clones and lacks some. The table records around 60,000 clones, under 90% of them present only once. Time point here: after dendritic cell vaccination, including at tumor progression/relapse. The starting material was blood, obtained after dendritic cell vaccination. The receptors were gathered from a human donor with glioblastoma.

A few counts support this clone. V usage is TRBV25-1 and J usage is TRBJ2-1; 13 positions agree with TRBD2. Trimming cost V 2 bases and J 0 bases; bases outside gene matches: 4. The CDR3 sequence is 18 residues long. The germline CDR1 and CDR2 sequences are MGHDK and SYGVNS. CDR3 in amino acids: CASSEPGTSGNSYNEQFF. The CDR3 DNA reads TGTGCCAGCAGTGAACCGGGGACTAGCGGGAACTCCTACAATGAGCAGTTCTTC. Drawing the rest from reference TRBV25-1 and TRBJ2-1, the complete variable domain is EADIYQTPRYLVIGTGKKITLECSQTMGHDKMYWYQQDPGMELHLIHYSYGVNSTEKGDLSSESTVSRIRTEHFPLTLESARPSHTSQYLCASSEPGTSGNSYNEQFFGPGTRLTVL.

The chain carries TRBV7-2 and TRBJ2-3, with TRBD2 identical over 11 bases. The CDR3 contains 17 residues. The V segment lost 5 bases and the J segment 4 bases; nucleotides outside the gene matches: 11. Germline V gene sequence: CDR1 SGHTA, CDR2 FQGNSA. The CDR3 DNA sequence: TGTGCCAGCAGCCTAGGTTTGACTAGCGGGGCGTCAGATACGCAGTATTTT. It yields the protein CASSLGLTSGASDTQYF.

The J gene is TRBJ2-3, the V gene TRBV4-3; TRBD1 matches 11 bases. The CDR3 length is 16 residues. CDR1 LGHNA and CDR2 YSLEER come from the germline V gene. J lost 1 base, V lost 4 bases, and 4 bases had no gene match. The CDR3 nucleotides read TGCGCCAGCAGCCGGGACAGGGGGTATGGCACAGATACGCAGTATTTT. Amino acid sequence: CASSRDRGYGTDTQYF.

The chain couples TRBV28 to TRBJ2-7, with 9 positions matching TRBD1. Trimming removed 6 bases from V and 2 bases from J; junction bases left unmatched: 5. Germline-derived CDR1 and CDR2 are MDHEN and SYDVKM. The CDR3 is made up of 14 amino acids. This CDR3 reads CASRGTGTTYEQYF. CDR3 bases: TGTGCCAGCAGGGGGACAGGGACTACCTACGAGCAGTACTTC.

The CDR3, as DNA: TGTGCCAGCAGTCCCGATTACTCCCGGGATGAGCAGTTCTTC. As protein: CASSPDYSRDEQFF. V gene TRBV6-5 combines with J gene TRBJ2-1; D is unclear. CDR3 length equals 14 residues. Per germline, CDR1 MNHEY and CDR2 SVGAGI. Trimming stripped 5 bases from V and 8 bases from J, with 16 bases between.

The chain is built from TRBV2 and TRBJ2-3; TRBD1 agrees at 9 bases. Germline V lookup: CDR1 SNHLY, CDR2 FYNNEI. The CDR3 runs to 14 residues. The V segment lost 7 bases and the J segment 5 bases; nucleotides outside the gene matches: 7. The CDR3 DNA reads as TGTGCCAGCATGACTGGACAGGGGATAGATACGCAGTATTTT. Translated, it gives CASMTGQGIDTQYF.

The genes are TRBV7-9 and TRBJ1-1; D might be TRBD1 (5 bases). The CDR3 extends over 15 amino acids. V lost 1 base and J 5 bases, leaving 14 bases between the germline ends. Germline V gene data show CDR1 as SEHNR and CDR2 as FQNEAQ (reference sequence). The CDR3 protein is CASSLGIQEWTEAFF. CDR3 nucleotides: TGTGCCAGCAGCTTAGGGATACAGGAATGGACTGAAGCTTTCTTT.

The V and J genes are TRBV6-5 and TRBJ1-2; TRBD1 matches 7 bases. Germline values: CDR1 MNHEY, CDR2 SVGAGI. The V and J ends lost 5 bases and 4 bases, in that order; junction bases with no gene match: 4. The CDR3 runs 13 residues. DNA for the CDR3: TGTGCCAGCAGTCGGGACAGCTTCTATGGCTACACCTTC. Amino acid sequence: CASSRDSFYGYTF.